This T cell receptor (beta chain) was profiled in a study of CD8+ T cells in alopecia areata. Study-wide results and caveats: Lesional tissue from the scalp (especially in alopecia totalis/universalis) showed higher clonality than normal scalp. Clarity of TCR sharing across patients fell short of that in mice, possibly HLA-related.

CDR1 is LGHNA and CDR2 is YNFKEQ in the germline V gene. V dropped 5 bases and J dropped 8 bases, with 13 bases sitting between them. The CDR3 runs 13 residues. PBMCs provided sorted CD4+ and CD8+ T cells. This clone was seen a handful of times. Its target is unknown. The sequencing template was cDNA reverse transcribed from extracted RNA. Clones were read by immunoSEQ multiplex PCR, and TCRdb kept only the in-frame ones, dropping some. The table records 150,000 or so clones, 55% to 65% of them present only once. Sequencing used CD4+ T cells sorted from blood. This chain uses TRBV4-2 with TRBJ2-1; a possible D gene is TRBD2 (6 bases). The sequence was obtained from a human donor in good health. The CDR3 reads CASSKKGEDEQFF. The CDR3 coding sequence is TGTGCCAGCAGCAAAAAAGGGGAGGATGAGCAGTTCTTC.